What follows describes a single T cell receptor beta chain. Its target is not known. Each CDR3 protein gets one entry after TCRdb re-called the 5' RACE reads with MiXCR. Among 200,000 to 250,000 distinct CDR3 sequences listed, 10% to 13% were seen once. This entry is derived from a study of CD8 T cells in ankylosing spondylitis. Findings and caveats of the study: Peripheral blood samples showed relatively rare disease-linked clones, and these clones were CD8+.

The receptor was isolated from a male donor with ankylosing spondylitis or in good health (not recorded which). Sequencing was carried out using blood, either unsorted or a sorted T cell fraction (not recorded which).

The CDR3 region has the DNA TGTGCCAGCAGCTTGGGGACAGGGTGGAATGAGCAGTTCTTC. It yields the protein CASSLGTGWNEQFF. The genes are TRBV5-6 and TRBJ2-1; 8 nucleotides line up with TRBD1. V was clipped by 0 bases and J by 7 bases; unmatched bases: 3. Germline V CDR1 and CDR2: SGHDT, YYEEEE. The CDR3 is made up of 14 amino acids.